A selection of T cell receptor beta chains follows, all from one sample in a study of T cells after yellow fever vaccination. Via MiXCR, TCRdb re-called the 5' RACE reads, giving one row per CDR3 protein. The sample has about 320,000 distinct CDR3 sequences, 6.5% to 8.5% seen once. The sequences come from PBMCs, collected approximately 40 days after the first yellow fever vaccination. The receptors shown here come from a man younger than 35 who received the YFV17D yellow fever vaccine. CDR3s include the opening cysteine and the closing phenylalanine or tryptophan. The D gene is left open where the match is weak. Where a row states a size, it is once, few, many or the class of an expanded clone; other rows omit it.

cdr3_length j_call v_call d_call clone_size cdr3_nt cdr3_aa
13 TRBJ2-3 TRBV7-8 - few TGTGCCAGCAGCTTAGGGGACGCAGATACGCAGTATTTT CASSLGDADTQYF
15 TRBJ2-7 TRBV7-2 TRBD2 - TGTGCCAGCAGCTGGACTAGCGGGGGGGTATACGAGCAGTACTTC CASSWTSGGVYEQYF
15 TRBJ1-2 TRBV6-1 TRBD1 - TGTGCCAGCAGGTCCGACAGGGGGGACACCTATGGCTACACCTTC CASRSDRGDTYGYTF
16 TRBJ1-5 TRBV29-1 TRBD1 - TGCAGCGTTGTACTTTGGGGACAGGGGGACGGTCAGCCCCAGCATTTT CSVVLWGQGDGQPQHF
16 TRBJ2-1 TRBV7-8 - many TGTGCCAGCAGCTTAGGAGTTCCGGGTGCCTACAATGAGCAGTTCTTC CASSLGVPGAYNEQFF
16 TRBJ2-3 TRBV12-3/TRBV12-4 - many TGTGCCAGCAGCCCTGAGGGCTGGCAGAGCACAGATACGCAGTATTTT CASSPEGWQSTDTQYF
15 TRBJ2-7 TRBV5-1 - - TGCGTCAGCAGCTTGGGGCAGGTGAGGGCCTACGAGCAGTACTTC CVSSLGQVRAYEQYF
15 TRBJ1-2 TRBV20-1 TRBD1 - TGCAGTGCTAGAGACGAACAGGGGGCTCAGGATGGCTACACCTTC CSARDEQGAQDGYTF
15 TRBJ2-7 TRBV20-1 TRBD2 many TGCAGTGCTAGAGATCCAGCGGGGATTGGGTACGAGCAGTACTTC CSARDPAGIGYEQYF
15 TRBJ2-3 TRBV7-2 - few TGTGCCAGCAGCACGTCCGGACGAGGGACAGATACGCAGTATTTT CASSTSGRGTDTQYF
12 TRBJ2-4 TRBV29-1 - - TGCAGCGCCCGGACGGACAAAAACATTCAGTACTTC CSARTDKNIQYF
14 TRBJ1-6 TRBV7-9 - - TGTGCCAGCAGCTTTGACACGTACTATTCACCCCTCCACTTT CASSFDTYYSPLHF
16 TRBJ2-5 TRBV20-1 - - TGCAGTGCTAGACCACCGGGGGACACAACAGAAGGGACCCAGTACTTC CSARPPGDTTEGTQYF
16 TRBJ2-3 TRBV15 - few TGTGCCACCAGCAGAGATAGGGCTACTAGCACAGATACGCAGTATTTT CATSRDRATSTDTQYF
14 TRBJ1-1 TRBV5-1 TRBD1 many TGCGCCAGCAGCCCCGGGACAGGGGCCACTGAAGCTTTCTTT CASSPGTGATEAFF
18 TRBJ2-6 TRBV20-1 - - TGCAGTGCTAGGGGAGCCCTGGGTGTGGTCCCTGGGGCCAACGTCCTGACTTTC CSARGALGVVPGANVLTF
13 TRBJ1-4 TRBV18 - - TGTGCCAGCTCACTCTTAGAGAATGAAAAACTGTTTTTT CASSLLENEKLFF
14 TRBJ1-1 TRBV14 - - TGTGCCAGCAGCCAAGTTAAGTTGAACACTGAAGCTTTCTTT CASSQVKLNTEAFF
14 TRBJ1-5 TRBV7-2 TRBD1 - TGTGCCAGCAGCTGGGACAGCTATAATCAGCCCCAGCATTTT CASSWDSYNQPQHF
13 TRBJ2-7 TRBV12-3/TRBV12-4 - few TGTGCCAGCAGTGCGGGGGCATACTACGAGCAGTACTTC CASSAGAYYEQYF
16 TRBJ2-3 TRBV7-2 TRBD2 many TGTGCCAGCAGCTTAGGGGCGGGGGGTTACACAGATACGCAGTATTTT CASSLGAGGYTDTQYF
15 TRBJ2-7 TRBV6-2/TRBV6-3 TRBD2 many TGTGCCAGCAGTTCCGGACTAGCGGGGCCTTACGAGCAGTACTTC CASSSGLAGPYEQYF
13 TRBJ2-1 TRBV12-3/TRBV12-4 - - TGTGCCAGCAGTAGAGTTATGGACAATGAGCAGTTCTTC CASSRVMDNEQFF
14 TRBJ1-1 TRBV12-3/TRBV12-4 - few TGTGCCAGCACCTCAACGGGCAGGGCCACTGAAGCTTTCTTT CASTSTGRATEAFF
16 TRBJ1-1 TRBV6-5 - many TGTGCCAGCAGTTACTTGCCGGGAGGGGGAGGAACTGAAGCTTTCTTT CASSYLPGGGGTEAFF
15 TRBJ2-5 TRBV29-1 TRBD1 - TGCAGCGTTGAGCCGAGGGACAGTAGACAAGAGACCCAGTACTTC CSVEPRDSRQETQYF
11 TRBJ2-1 TRBV12-3/TRBV12-4 - few TGTGCCAGCAGTATTATAGAGTTGCAGTTCTTC CASSIIELQFF
20 TRBJ1-1 TRBV6-1 - - TGTGCCAGCAGTGATTACTACGGACGTACCTATAGACGGCGGAACACTGAAGCTTTCTTT CASSDYYGRTYRRRNTEAFF
15 TRBJ1-4 TRBV9 - few TGTGCCAGCAGCGTAGTTGGGGGCAGGAATGAAAAACTGTTTTTT CASSVVGGRNEKLFF
15 TRBJ1-1 TRBV4-1 TRBD1 - TGCGCCAGCAGCCAAGCAAGACAGGGGGACACTGAAGCTTTCTTT CASSQARQGDTEAFF
14 TRBJ1-6 TRBV2 - few TGTGCCAGCAGTGAAACGACCTATAATTCACCCCTCCACTTT CASSETTYNSPLHF
14 TRBJ1-2 TRBV24-1 - - TGTGCCACCAGTGATTCGGACGGAATCTATGGCTACACCTTC CATSDSDGIYGYTF
15 TRBJ2-5 TRBV7-8 - few TGTGCCAGCAGCGCTACTACGACCAGGAAAGAGACCCAGTACTTC CASSATTTRKETQYF
12 TRBJ2-1 TRBV5-8 - many TGTGCCAGCAGCTTACTTCTATCCGGAGCGTTCTTC CASSLLLSGAFF
13 TRBJ1-1 TRBV7-6 - - TGTGCCAGCAGCTCGGACACGAACACTGAAGCTTTCTTT CASSSDTNTEAFF
13 TRBJ1-6 TRBV6-5 - many TGTGCCAGCAGTTACCCAGGGCGGTCACCCCTCCACTTT CASSYPGRSPLHF
14 TRBJ2-5 TRBV20-1 - - TGCAGTGCCCGTCGCCCCGGTGGCGAAGAGACCCAGTACTTC CSARRPGGEETQYF
13 TRBJ2-7 TRBV11-2 TRBD1 few TGTGCCAGCAGCCCTGGGGACAGGGCCGTACAGTACTTC CASSPGDRAVQYF
13 TRBJ1-1 TRBV5-1 - few TGCGCCAGTCAGCTCGATAGGGGGACTGAAGCTTTCTTT CASQLDRGTEAFF
15 TRBJ2-1 TRBV5-1 - many TGCGCCAGCAGCGGGATAGGGACAAACTACAATGAGCAGTTCTTC CASSGIGTNYNEQFF
16 TRBJ2-2 TRBV28 TRBD1 - TGTGCCAGCAGTTTCTTTGACAGGGGACAAGCCGGGGAGCTGTTTTTT CASSFFDRGQAGELFF
12 TRBJ1-2 TRBV5-1 - many TGCGCCAGCAGCTTGCAGTCGCGCAGCTACACCTTC CASSLQSRSYTF
16 TRBJ2-5 TRBV6-1 - - TGTGCCAGCAGCAATGGGGTCGGGGCGCTAGGAGAGACCCAGTACTTC CASSNGVGALGETQYF
16 TRBJ2-5 TRBV7-2 TRBD2 - TGTGCCAGCAGCTCCAGACTAGCGGGGGGGCTGAAGACCCAGTACTTC CASSSRLAGGLKTQYF
12 TRBJ1-1 TRBV5-6 TRBD1 - TGTGCCAGCAGCAACGGGGACAGGGTGGCTTTCTTT CASSNGDRVAFF
13 TRBJ2-5 TRBV29-1 TRBD2 many TGCAGCGTTGTTCCGGGACTAGCGGGGGCCCAGTACTTC CSVVPGLAGAQYF
13 TRBJ2-1 TRBV6-2/TRBV6-3 - - TGTGCCAGCACCCAGAGGGAGTACAATGAGCAGTTCTTC CASTQREYNEQFF
17 TRBJ2-4 TRBV28 - - TGTGCCAGCAGCCAACGGGGTTGGGGGGTGGACAAAAACATTCAGTACTTC CASSQRGWGVDKNIQYF
13 TRBJ2-2 TRBV10-1 - many TGCGCCAGCAGTGACGGGGACACCGGGGAGCTGTTTTTT CASSDGDTGELFF